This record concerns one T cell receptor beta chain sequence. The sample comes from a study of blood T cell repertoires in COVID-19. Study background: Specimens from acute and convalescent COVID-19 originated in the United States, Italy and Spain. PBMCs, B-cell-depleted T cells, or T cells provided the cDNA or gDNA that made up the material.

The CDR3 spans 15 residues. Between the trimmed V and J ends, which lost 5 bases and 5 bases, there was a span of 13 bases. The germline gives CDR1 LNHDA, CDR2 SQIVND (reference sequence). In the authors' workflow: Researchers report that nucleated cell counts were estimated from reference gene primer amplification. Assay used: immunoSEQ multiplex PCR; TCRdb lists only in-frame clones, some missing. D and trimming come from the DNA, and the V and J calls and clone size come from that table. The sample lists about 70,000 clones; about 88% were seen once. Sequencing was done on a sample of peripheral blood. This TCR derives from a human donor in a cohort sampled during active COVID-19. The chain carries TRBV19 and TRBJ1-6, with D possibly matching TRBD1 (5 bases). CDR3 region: CASSDLGRDNSPLHF. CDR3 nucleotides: TGTGCCAGTAGTGATCTGGGGCGAGATAATTCACCCCTCCACTTT.